A single sample gave rise to the 15 T cell receptor beta chains below, sequenced in a study of regulatory T cells in long-lasting Graves disease. Described time point: newly diagnosed GD, antithyroid drugs for less than 3 months. RNA from PBMCs was the source of the TCR library. Sequencing libraries for TCR beta were prepared with iRepertoire HTBI primers and Arm-PCR of CDR3 regions. Using its own MiXCR run on the multiplex PCR reads, TCRdb lists one record per CDR3 protein. Among hundreds of thousands of distinct CDR3 sequences listed, 16% were seen once. This sample was also put to use in a study of T cells in Graves' hyperthyroidism and ophthalmopathy.

Material: peripheral blood mononuclear cells (PBMCs), obtained at new diagnosis, from a patient treated with antithyroid drugs. Receptors originate from a woman aged 25-40 years with Graves disease.

This clonotype was found many times. The chain carries TRBV7-3 and TRBJ2-3, with a weak D call TRBD1 (6 bases). Germline assignment: CDR1 SGHTA and CDR2 FQGTGA. The CDR3 runs 17 residues. V was clipped by 0 bases and J by 0 bases, with 13 bases between them. CDR3 amino acids: CASSLTGVGTSTDTQYF. Written as DNA, the CDR3 is TGTGCCAGCAGCTTAACCGGAGTTGGGACAAGCACAGATACGCAGTATTTT.

A few counts support this clonotype. The V call is TRBV4-3, the J call TRBJ2-1; D possibly corresponds to TRBD1 (6 bases). CDR3 length equals 15 residues. V lost 6 bases and J 2 bases, leaving 14 bases between the germline ends. From germline, CDR1 is LGHNA and CDR2 YSLEER. CDR3 DNA: TGCGCCAGCAGTCCCGGACAGACGACCTACAATGAGCAGTTCTTC. Protein product: CASSPGQTTYNEQFF.

This clonotype was detected many times. This rearrangement joins TRBV6-5 to TRBJ2-7; tentative D call: TRBD2 (6 bases). Between the trimmed V and J ends, which lost 2 bases and 3 bases, there was a span of 20 bases. The CDR3 length is 17 residues. The V gene's germline CDR1 is MNHEY and CDR2 SVGAGI. CDR3 sequence reads: CASSYTYGGVQDYEQYF. For the CDR3, the DNA is TGTGCCAGCAGTTACACCTACGGAGGGGTACAGGACTACGAGCAGTACTTC.

This clonotype has a count of ten or more. This rearrangement joins TRBV7-2 to TRBJ2-5; D possibly corresponds to TRBD1 (5 bases). Germline CDR1 reads SGHTA; CDR2 reads FQGNSA. The CDR3 totals 13 residues. The ends were cut back, 3 bases at V and 5 bases at J, with 10 bases in the middle. Here the CDR3 DNA reads TGTGCCAGCAGCTTCTCCAGGGTGGAGACCCAGTACTTC. It translates to CASSFSRVETQYF.

This clonotype was detected many times. This chain joins TRBV3-1 and TRBJ2-5; D not certain. Germline lookup yields CDR1 LGHDT and CDR2 YNNKEL (reference sequence). V was trimmed by 5 bases and J by 5 bases, leaving 9 bases between them. The CDR3 length is 12 residues. The CDR3 DNA reads as TGTGCCAGCAGCACCGTAGTGGAGACCCAGTACTTC. Protein: CASSTVVETQYF.

The chain carries TRBV5-1 and TRBJ2-5, with a possible D match to TRBD2 (6 bases). Germline assignment: CDR1 SGHRS and CDR2 YFSETQ. V was trimmed by 4 bases and J by 1 base, leaving 11 bases between them. The CDR3 consists of 14 residues. The CDR3 is CASSPGEPQETQYF. The CDR3 DNA follows: TGCGCCAGCAGCCCGGGGGAGCCCCAAGAGACCCAGTACTTC.

Many counts were recorded for this clonotype. The chain combines TRBV18 with TRBJ1-3, with 7 bases fitting TRBD1. The V gene's germline CDR1 is KGHSH and CDR2 LQKENI. With V trimmed by 4 bases and J by 2 bases, 2 bases remained unmatched. The CDR3 has 14 residues. CDR3 sequence reads: CASSRDRAGNTIYF. The DNA for the CDR3 is TGTGCCAGCTCACGCGACAGGGCTGGAAACACCATATATTTT.

V usage is TRBV11-2 and J usage is TRBJ2-3; the D call may be TRBD1 or TRBD2 (5 bases each). V lost 4 bases and J lost 10, with 18 bases in between. Germline V gives CDR1 SGHAT, CDR2 FQNNGV. CDR3 size: 14 residues. This CDR3 reads CASSYTRDDLAQYF. CDR3 in DNA: TGTGCCAGCAGCTACACACGGGACGACTTGGCGCAGTATTTT.

About this clonotype: A read error may produce the germline difference seen at one junction end. The chain joins TRBV20-1 to TRBJ2-3; TRBD1 agrees at 8 bases. There are 15 residues in the CDR3. Germline loops: CDR1 DFQATT, CDR2 SNEGSKA (reference sequence). The CDR3 protein is CSTRERQGSGDTQYF. DNA of the CDR3: TGCAGTACTAGAGAAAGACAGGGGTCCGGAGATACGCAGTATTTT.

At least ten counts were recorded for this clonotype. Here the CDR3 DNA reads TGTGCCATCAGTGACGGGAACACTGAAGCTTTCTTT. It encodes CAISDGNTEAFF. The rearrangement links TRBV10-3 to TRBJ1-1; no clear D. V gave up 3 bases and J gave up 1 base, with 3 bases separating them. The V gene's germline CDR1 is ENHRY and CDR2 SYGVKD. CDR3 length: 12 amino acids.

This clonotype was seen a handful of times. V and J are TRBV2 and TRBJ2-7, with D tentatively TRBD1 (6 bases). Germline V gene lookup returns CDR1 SNHLY and CDR2 FYNNEI. The ends were cut back, 8 bases at V and 1 base at J, with 15 bases in the middle. This CDR3 region has 14 residues. DNA of the CDR3: TGTGCCAGCTCTCAGGGGACCTTTTCCTACGAGCAGTACTTC. Translation gives CASSQGTFSYEQYF.

There are a few counts of this clonotype. The V and J genes are TRBV4-1 and TRBJ2-7; 7 positions match TRBD2. Germline V CDR1 and CDR2: MGHRA, YSYEKL. J was trimmed by 7 bases and V by 6 bases; bases with no gene match: 24. The CDR3 contains 18 residues. DNA of the CDR3: TGCGCCAGCAGTCTTACGGCTAGCGGTCTGGCGGGTGTAGGAGAGCAGTACTTC. Its protein is CASSLTASGLAGVGEQYF.

This clonotype was seen a handful of times. V usage is TRBV3-1 and J usage is TRBJ2-7, with TRBD1 matching over 8 bases. Trimming cost V 1 base and J 5 bases; bases outside gene matches: 4. The CDR3 loop spans 14 amino acids. Germline V lookup: CDR1 LGHDT, CDR2 YNNKEL (reference sequence). The chain's CDR3 is CASSQAQGANEQYF. The CDR3 DNA follows: TGTGCCAGCAGCCAAGCGCAGGGGGCTAACGAGCAGTACTTC.

This clonotype was seen at least ten times. The chain links TRBV28 to TRBJ2-2; D is perhaps TRBD2 (6 bases). In germline, CDR1 is MDHEN, CDR2 SYDVKM. Trimming left V 1 base short and J 6 bases short, with 9 bases between. The CDR3 has 14 residues. Here the CDR3 reads CASSLSAGSGELFF. CDR3 DNA: TGTGCCAGCAGTTTATCTGCGGGGTCCGGGGAGCTGTTTTTT.

This clonotype was detected many times. The chain couples TRBV24-1 to TRBJ1-2; 10 positions agree with TRBD1. The CDR3 length is 13 residues. CDR1 and CDR2 (germline): KGHDR, SFDVKD. The junction had 0 bases not matched to a gene; V was cut back by 3 bases and J by 6 bases. CDR3 in amino acids: CATSDGTGDGYTF. CDR3 DNA sequence: TGTGCCACCAGTGATGGGACAGGGGATGGCTACACCTTC.